One and the same sample provided the 22 T cell receptor beta chains below, sequenced in a study of blood T cell repertoires in COVID-19. Clones were read by immunoSEQ multiplex PCR, and TCRdb kept only the in-frame ones, dropping some. The sample consists of approximately 70,000 clones, about nine tenths of them appearing once. The sample was peripheral blood. The receptors shown here come from a woman younger than 30 with acute or convalescent COVID-19.

V gene TRBV7-9 combines with J gene TRBJ2-2; 7 bases agree with TRBD1. CDR3 size: 16 residues. Unmatched junction bases numbered 13, after V lost 5 bases and J lost 7 bases. Looked up from germline, CDR1 is SEHNR and CDR2 is FQNEAQ (reference sequence). The DNA for the CDR3 is TGTGCCAGCAGCCTCTCAGGGACAGCCCTGATCGGGGAGCTGTTTTTT. This sequence encodes CASSLSGTALIGELFF.

The V and J genes are TRBV3-1 (or the pseudogene TRBV3-2) and TRBJ1-5; D might be TRBD1 (6 bases). The CDR3 is 14 amino acids. Germline values: CDR1 LGHDT, CDR2 YNNKEL (reference sequence). V dropped 8 bases and J dropped 2 bases, with 13 bases sitting between them. CDR3 sequence: CASGKDSRNQPQHF. The CDR3 DNA is TGTGCCAGCGGGAAGGACAGCCGCAATCAGCCCCAGCATTTT.

This CDR3 is CASSRREGSTEAFF. In nucleotides, the CDR3 is TGTGCCAGCAGTCGACGCGAGGGAAGCACTGAAGCTTTCTTT. The V call is TRBV2, the J call TRBJ1-1; D is ambiguous. Trimming left V 5 bases short and J 4 bases short, with 14 bases between. The CDR3 runs 14 residues. Germline V gives CDR1 SNHLY, CDR2 FYNNEI.

This sequence joins TRBV5-8 and TRBJ2-7, with 7 bases matching TRBD2. V dropped 2 bases and J dropped 2; count of bases not matched to a gene: 7. Germline CDR1 and CDR2: SGHTS and YDEGEE. CDR3 size: 15 residues. In DNA form, the CDR3 reads TGTGCCAGCAGCTTAGCGGGACGGGGAACCTACGAGCAGTACTTC. Residues: CASSLAGRGTYEQYF.

This chain links TRBV2 with TRBJ2-1; 7 bases align to TRBD1. J gave up 1 base and V 6 bases, and 18 bases lay outside the gene matches. This CDR3 contains 19 residues. CDR1 and CDR2 from the germline V gene are SNHLY and FYNNEI. The CDR3 is CASSVEHSGTVSSYNEQFF. As DNA, the CDR3 is TGTGCCAGCAGCGTCGAACACTCCGGGACAGTAAGTTCCTACAATGAGCAGTTCTTC.

The chain is built from TRBV3-1 (or the pseudogene TRBV3-2) and TRBJ1-1; D is perhaps TRBD1 (6 bases). CDR1 is LGHDT and CDR2 is YNNKEL in the germline V gene (reference sequence). V lost 1 base and J lost 1, with 7 bases in between. The CDR3 sequence is 14 residues long. CDR3 loop: CASSQGTANTEAFF. The CDR3 bases are TGTGCCAGCAGCCAAGGGACAGCGAACACTGAAGCTTTCTTT.

V is TRBV5-1 and J is TRBJ2-7, with 7 bases lining up with TRBD1. The CDR3 is 15 amino acids. Germline CDR1 SGHRS, CDR2 YFSETQ. The junction had 5 bases not matched to a gene; V was cut back by 0 bases and J by 2 bases. The CDR3 region is CASSLGTGATYEQYF. The CDR3 bases are TGCGCCAGCAGCTTGGGAACAGGGGCCACCTACGAGCAGTACTTC.

The chain employs TRBV19 and TRBJ1-2, with a weak D call TRBD1 (6 bases). The germline gives CDR1 LNHDA, CDR2 SQIVND (reference sequence). The ends were cut back, 9 bases at V and 3 bases at J, with 14 bases in the middle. The CDR3 contains 13 residues. The DNA of the CDR3 is TGTGCCAGCACTGGGGGGGCGTACTATGGCTACACCTTC. Protein sequence: CASTGGAYYGYTF.

This clone was recorded only once. The chain links TRBV5-1 to TRBJ1-1; 7 positions match TRBD1. The J segment lost 0 bases and the V segment lost 4 bases, leaving 12 bases of the junction unmatched. Germline values: CDR1 SGHRS, CDR2 YFSETQ. The CDR3 is made up of 17 amino acids. The CDR3 protein is CASSPGTALGLNTEAFF. For the CDR3, the DNA is TGCGCCAGCAGCCCGGGGACAGCCCTCGGCCTGAACACTGAAGCTTTCTTT.

The chain links TRBV28 to TRBJ1-1, with TRBD1 identical over 8 bases. Germline CDR1 is MDHEN and CDR2 is SYDVKM. V shed 6 bases and J 6 bases; nucleotides not matched to a gene: 9. This CDR3 region has 14 residues. The CDR3 bases are TGTGCCAGCAGACCCGGCAGGGGGCGGGCTGAAGCTTTCTTT. This gives the protein CASRPGRGRAEAFF.

Only a few counts were recorded for this clone. The chain couples TRBV4-1 to TRBJ1-2; D ambiguous. CDR3 length equals 18 residues. Looked up from germline, CDR1 is MGHRA and CDR2 is YSYEKL. Trimming shortened V by 0 bases and J by 1 base, and 18 bases separated the two germline ends. The CDR3 spells CASSQDWMAATINYGYTF. The CDR3 DNA follows: TGCGCCAGCAGCCAAGATTGGATGGCAGCCACTATTAACTATGGCTACACCTTC.

The chain is built from TRBV6-5 and TRBJ1-5; TRBD1 matches 11 bases. Germline V lookup: CDR1 MNHEY, CDR2 SVGAGI. V shed 5 bases, J shed 4 bases, and the junction held 4 bases outside the gene matches. The CDR3 is made up of 15 amino acids. The CDR3 spells CASSQDRGLNQPQHF. CDR3 DNA sequence: TGTGCCAGCAGTCAGGACAGGGGGCTGAATCAGCCCCAGCATTTT.

The chain uses TRBV19 and TRBJ2-3; TRBD2 agrees at 8 bases. There are 15 residues in the CDR3. V lost 3 bases, J lost 6 bases, and 8 bases stayed unmatched. Germline V gene lookup returns CDR1 LNHDA and CDR2 SQIVND (reference sequence). CDR3 protein: CASSIGAGGWDTQYF. The CDR3 coding sequence is TGTGCCAGTAGTATCGGGGCGGGAGGTTGGGATACGCAGTATTTT.

This chain links TRBV29-1 with TRBJ1-2; no reliable D call. The CDR3 is 15 amino acids. Trimming removed 0 bases at V and 4 bases at J, with 15 bases between. Germline V lookup: CDR1 SQVTM, CDR2 ANQGSEA. Here the CDR3 DNA reads TGCAGCGTTGAAGATCCCCACGAAGGAGGCTATGGCTACACCTTC. As protein: CSVEDPHEGGYGYTF.

This rearrangement joins TRBV2 to TRBJ1-2, with D unclear. Germline CDR1 SNHLY, CDR2 FYNNEI. The CDR3 is 15 residues long. Trimming stripped 4 bases from V and 5 bases from J, with 17 bases between. The CDR3 reads CASSAQANTGYGYTF. CDR3 DNA: TGTGCCAGCAGTGCTCAGGCCAACACGGGGTATGGCTACACCTTC.

This clone was found once. The chain couples TRBV5-1 to TRBJ1-3; D gene uncertain. Germline lookup yields CDR1 SGHRS and CDR2 YFSETQ. V shed 0 bases and J shed 0 bases, with 10 bases lying between them. The CDR3 length is 16 residues. The CDR3 loop is CASSLDGGYSGNTIYF. The CDR3 nucleotides are TGCGCCAGCAGCTTGGACGGAGGATACTCTGGAAACACCATATATTTT.

V gene TRBV6-5 combines with J gene TRBJ2-1; maybe TRBD2 (5 bases). The CDR3 has 13 residues. The V end lost 4 bases, the J end lost 4 bases, and 8 bases lay between the germline ends. Germline-derived CDR1 and CDR2 are MNHEY and SVGAGI. The CDR3: CASSSGKYNEQFF. CDR3 nucleotides: TGTGCCAGCAGTTCCGGGAAATACAATGAGCAGTTCTTC.

This rearrangement joins TRBV6-5 to TRBJ1-5, with a tentative D call TRBD1 (6 bases). V was cut by 8 bases and J by 3 bases, with 14 bases left in between. Germline CDR1 is MNHEY and CDR2 is SVGAGI. This CDR3 region has 14 residues. The CDR3 protein is CASRSQGYNQPQHF. The DNA of the CDR3 is TGTGCCAGCCGGTCACAGGGTTACAATCAGCCCCAGCATTTT.

The V gene is TRBV4-1, the J gene TRBJ1-1; TRBD1 aligns across 8 bases. There are 16 residues in the CDR3. J lost 5 bases, V lost 0 bases, and 8 bases had no gene match. CDR1 MGHRA and CDR2 YSYEKL come from the germline V gene. CDR3 DNA: TGCGCCAGCAGCCAAGATTTACGCAGGGGGCGGACTGAAGCTTTCTTT. Translated: CASSQDLRRGRTEAFF.

The chain combines TRBV30 with TRBJ2-1; the match to TRBD2 covers 9 bases. The CDR3 consists of 14 residues. V lost 2 bases to trimming and J lost 9 bases; unmatched junction nucleotides: 8. Germline assignment: CDR1 GTSNPN and CDR2 SVGIG (reference sequence). The CDR3 sequence is CAWSTGLAGTEQFF. As DNA, the CDR3 is TGTGCCTGGAGTACAGGGCTAGCGGGGACTGAGCAGTTCTTC.

V is TRBV30 and J is TRBJ2-7, with D tentatively TRBD2 (5 bases). Trimming stripped 1 base from V and 6 bases from J, with 13 bases between. The CDR3 loop spans 13 amino acids. From germline, CDR1 is GTSNPN and CDR2 SVGIG (reference sequence). This chain's CDR3 is CAWSARVEGEQYF. Here the CDR3 DNA reads TGTGCCTGGAGTGCGAGGGTTGAAGGCGAGCAGTACTTC. Full variable domain (missing parts from reference TRBV30 and TRBJ2-7): SQTIHQWPATLVQPVGSPLSLECTVEGTSNPNLYWYRQAAGRGLQLLFYSVGIGQISSEVPQNLSASRPQDRQFILSSKKLLLSDSGFYLCAWSARVEGEQYFGPGTRLTVT.

The chain recombines TRBV3-1 (or the pseudogene TRBV3-2) with TRBJ2-5; TRBD2 aligns across 10 bases. The CDR3 covers 17 residues. With V trimmed by 1 base and J by 2 bases, 7 bases remained unmatched. CDR1 LGHDT and CDR2 YNNKEL come from the germline V gene (reference sequence). In DNA form, the CDR3 reads TGTGCCAGCAGCCAAGGAATAGCGGGGGGTTTTCAAGAGACCCAGTACTTC. It codes for CASSQGIAGGFQETQYF.